The T cell receptor (beta chain) described here comes from a study of cytomegalovirus exposure and HLA in healthy donors. Whole-study findings and limits: Some V segments, TRBV6-2 and TRBV6-3 among them, were indistinguishable and were therefore excluded. A link between a missense DCLRE1C variant and TCR beta V- and J-gene trimming emerged from a later analysis.

Regarding this clone: The target antigen is unknown.

Amplification used 60 Vbeta primers and 13 Jbeta primers. Sequencing used immunoSEQ multiplex PCR; TCRdb keeps in-frame clones, though not all of them. Here the sample spans 150,000 to 200,000 clones, approximately 80% being singletons. The CDR3 consists of 15 residues. CDR1 MNHEY and CDR2 SMNVEV come from the germline V gene (reference sequence). The V gene lost 0 bases and the J gene lost 2 bases, with 10 bases spanning the gap. The chain combines TRBV27 with TRBJ2-5, with D possibly matching TRBD2 (6 bases). The clonotype was recovered from a woman in her late teens or twenties in good health and CMV-seropositive. The sequenced sample was PBMCs. The DNA for the CDR3 is TGTGCCAGCAGTTTATCGTGGAGGGCGCAAGAGACCCAGTACTTC. Its translation is CASSLSWRAQETQYF.